This TCR beta chain was retrieved from a study of T cells in Graves' hyperthyroidism and ophthalmopathy. The V gene's germline CDR1 is SEHNR and CDR2 FQNEAQ (reference sequence). Trimming cost V 5 bases and J 1 base, with 11 bases left between them. The CDR3 loop spans 15 amino acids. Notes on this clonotype: The antigen is undetermined.

Findings of the study overall: Blood samples included most of the expanded thyroid clonotypes exceeding 0.001.

Regions amplified from RNA transcripts were the TCR beta CDR3 regions. Primed by the HTBI set, a first-round RT-PCR was run on the TCR CDR3. MiXCR was run by TCRdb on the multiplex PCR reads, yielding one entry per CDR3 protein. The sample comprises approximately 330,000 distinct CDR3 sequences, roughly 18% of which are singletons, and under 55% rests with the top ten. Source material: blood. The sequence was obtained from a woman in her 50s with Graves' hyperthyroidism. V is TRBV7-9 and J is TRBJ1-4; D uncertain. The CDR3 loop is CASSAWYGTNEKLFF. The CDR3 DNA reads as TGTGCCAGCAGCGCATGGTACGGAACTAATGAAAAACTGTTTTTT.